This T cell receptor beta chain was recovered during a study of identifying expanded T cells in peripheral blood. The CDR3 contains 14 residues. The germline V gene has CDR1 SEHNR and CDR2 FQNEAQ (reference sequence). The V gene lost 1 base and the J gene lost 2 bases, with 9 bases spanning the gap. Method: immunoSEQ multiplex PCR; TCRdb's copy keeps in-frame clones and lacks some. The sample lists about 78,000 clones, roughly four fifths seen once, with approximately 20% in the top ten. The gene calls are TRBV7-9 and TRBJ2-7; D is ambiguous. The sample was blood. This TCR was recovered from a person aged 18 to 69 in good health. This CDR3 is CASSLEGGAYEQYF. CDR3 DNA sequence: TGTGCCAGCAGCTTAGAGGGCGGTGCCTACGAGCAGTACTTC.